Ten or more counts support the clone carrying this T cell receptor beta chain. Moderate-to-severe activity, CAS ≥3, NOSPECS ≥4 and duration under 3 months were recorded for donors with ophthalmopathy. The sample originates from a study of Graves' ophthalmopathy and Graves' hyperthyroidism. Amplification targeted the TCR beta CDR3 regions, with RNA transcripts as the source material. First-round RT-PCR employed HTBI primers, with a second-round multiplex PCR after it. MiXCR, run by TCRdb on the multiplex PCR reads, gives a single entry per CDR3 protein. The sample lists 200,000 to 250,000 distinct CDR3 sequences, roughly a fifth seen once, with around two fifths in the top ten. The germline V gene encodes CDR1 MNHEY and CDR2 SMNVEV (reference sequence). CDR3 length equals 15 residues. V gave up 5 bases and J gave up 1 base, with 14 bases separating them.

The receptor was derived from a woman between 50 and 59 years old with Graves' ophthalmopathy. Sequenced material: peripheral blood. The chain couples TRBV27 to TRBJ1-1, with D possibly TRBD1 on 6 matching bases. CDR3 sequence (DNA): TGTGCCAGCAGTCCTCCCAGGGGTGGGAACACTGAAGCTTTCTTT. This sequence encodes CASSPPRGGNTEAFF.